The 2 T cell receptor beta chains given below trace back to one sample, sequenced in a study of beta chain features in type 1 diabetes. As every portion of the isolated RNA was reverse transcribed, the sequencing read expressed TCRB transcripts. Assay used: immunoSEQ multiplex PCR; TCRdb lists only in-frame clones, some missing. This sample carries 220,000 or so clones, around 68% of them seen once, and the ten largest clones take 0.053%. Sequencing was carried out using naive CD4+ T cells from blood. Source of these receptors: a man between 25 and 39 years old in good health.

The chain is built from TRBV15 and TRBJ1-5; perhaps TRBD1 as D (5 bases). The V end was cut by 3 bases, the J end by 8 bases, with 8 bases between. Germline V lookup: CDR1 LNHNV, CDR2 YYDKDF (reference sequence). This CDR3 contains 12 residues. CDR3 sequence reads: CATSRLGEPQHF. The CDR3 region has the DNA TGTGCCACCAGCAGGCTAGGGGAGCCCCAGCATTTT.

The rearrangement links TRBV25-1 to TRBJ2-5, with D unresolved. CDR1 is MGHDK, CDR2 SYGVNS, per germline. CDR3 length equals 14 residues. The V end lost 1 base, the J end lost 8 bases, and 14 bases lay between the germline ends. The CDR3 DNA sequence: TGTGCCAGCAGTGAATGGCAGATTGGGGATACCCAGTACTTC. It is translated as CASSEWQIGDTQYF. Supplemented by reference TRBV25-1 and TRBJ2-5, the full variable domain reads EADIYQTPRYLVIGTGKKITLECSQTMGHDKMYWYQQDPGMELHLIHYSYGVNSTEKGDLSSESTVSRIRTEHFPLTLESARPSHTSQYLCASSEWQIGDTQYFGPGTRLLVL.